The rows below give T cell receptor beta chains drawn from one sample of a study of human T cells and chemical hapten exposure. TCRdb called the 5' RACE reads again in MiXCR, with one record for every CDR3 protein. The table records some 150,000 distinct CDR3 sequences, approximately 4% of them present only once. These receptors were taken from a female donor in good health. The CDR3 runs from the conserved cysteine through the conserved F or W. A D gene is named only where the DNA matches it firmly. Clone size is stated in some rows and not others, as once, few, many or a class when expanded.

CASSAAGGRVNTEAFF | TGTGCCAGCAGTGCCGCAGGGGGCAGAGTGAACACTGAAGCTTTCTTT | 16 | TRBD1 | TRBV25-1 | many | TRBJ1-1
CASSPPRAGGPDTQYF | TGTGCCAGCAGCCCCCCTCGGGCAGGGGGCCCAGATACGCAGTATTTT | 16 | TRBD1 | TRBV7-9 | many | TRBJ2-3
CSVRASGEYNEQFF | TGCAGCGTAAGGGCTAGCGGGGAATACAATGAGCAGTTCTTC | 14 | TRBD2 | TRBV29-1 | many | TRBJ2-1
CASSSLVSTGPPETQYF | TGCGCCAGCAGCTCCCTAGTCTCGACAGGACCCCCCGAGACCCAGTACTTC | 17 | NA | TRBV5-1 | many | TRBJ2-5
CASSAQGGRAFF | TGTGCCAGCAGTGCTCAGGGTGGAAGGGCTTTCTTT | 12 | NA | TRBV2 | few | TRBJ1-1
CASSLGRGLNF | TGTGCCAGCAGCTTAGGAAGGGGACTCAACTTC | 11 | NA | TRBV11-2 | many | TRBJ1-2
CASSFEGHQPQHF | TGTGCCAGCAGTTTCGAGGGGCATCAGCCCCAGCATTTT | 13 | NA | TRBV12-3/TRBV12-4 | many | TRBJ1-5
CASSRGSEIAKNIQYF | TGCGCCAGCAGCCGAGGATCGGAGATAGCCAAAAACATTCAGTACTTC | 16 | NA | TRBV5-1 | NA | TRBJ2-4
CASSTRGQGRTDTQYF | TGTGCCAGCAGCACGAGAGGACAGGGTAGGACAGATACGCAGTATTTT | 16 | TRBD1 | TRBV7-2 | many | TRBJ2-3
CASSLPQGANFNTEAFF | TGTGCCAGCAGTTTACCCCAGGGGGCGAACTTCAACACTGAAGCTTTCTTT | 17 | TRBD1 | TRBV28 | many | TRBJ1-1
CASSLGSWGVEQYF | TGTGCCAGCAGTTTAGGGTCTTGGGGGGTCGAGCAGTACTTC | 14 | NA | TRBV28 | many | TRBJ2-7
CASREGLLSSYNEQFF | TGCGCCAGCAGAGAGGGTTTGTTGAGCTCCTACAATGAGCAGTTCTTC | 16 | NA | TRBV5-1 | many | TRBJ2-1
CASSLGAGRANSPLHF | TGTGCCAGCAGCTTGGGGGCAGGGAGGGCTAATTCACCCCTCCACTTT | 16 | NA | TRBV5-4 | many | TRBJ1-6
CSASRGLVYEQFF | TGCAGTGCTAGCCGCGGACTAGTTTATGAGCAGTTCTTC | 13 | TRBD2 | TRBV20-1 | many | TRBJ2-1
CASSFGQSNTEAFF | TGTGCCAGCAGCTTCGGGCAGTCGAACACTGAAGCTTTCTTT | 14 | NA | TRBV7-3 | many | TRBJ1-1
CSALFSQNTEAFF | TGCAGTGCTCTATTTTCGCAGAACACTGAAGCTTTCTTT | 13 | NA | TRBV20-1 | NA | TRBJ1-1
CATSDLDAGTGNGYTF | TGTGCCACCAGTGATTTGGACGCGGGGACAGGGAATGGCTACACCTTC | 16 | TRBD1 | TRBV24-1 | many | TRBJ1-2
CASSVGGDKDEQYF | TGTGCCAGCAGCGTCGGGGGTGATAAGGACGAGCAGTACTTC | 14 | NA | TRBV9 | few | TRBJ2-7
CASSSLAGVIKEQYF | TGTGCCAGCAGTTCCTTGGCGGGGGTGATAAAAGAGCAGTACTTC | 15 | TRBD2 | TRBV27 | many | TRBJ2-7
CSTTTGNTEAFF | TGCAGCACGACCACGGGGAACACTGAAGCTTTCTTT | 12 | NA | TRBV29-1 | many | TRBJ1-1
CASSYRRLAGANRLSDTQYF | TGTGCCAGCAGTTACCGGCGACTAGCGGGGGCCAACAGGCTGTCAGATACGCAGTATTTT | 20 | TRBD2 | TRBV6-2/TRBV6-3 | NA | TRBJ2-3
CASSLSPRTLNTGELFF | TGTGCCAGCAGCCTGTCGCCTAGGACGCTAAACACCGGGGAGCTGTTTTTT | 17 | NA | TRBV7-9 | many | TRBJ2-2
CASSLWARTGVGNTIYF | TGTGCCAGCAGTTTATGGGCCAGGACAGGGGTTGGAAACACCATATATTTT | 17 | TRBD1 | TRBV28 | many | TRBJ1-3
CASSNYTGAADGEKLFF | TGTGCCAGCAGCAACTACACTGGGGCTGCCGACGGTGAAAAACTGTTTTTT | 17 | NA | TRBV21-1 | many | TRBJ1-4
CASSRDRVEQPQHF | TGTGCCAGCAGCCGAGACAGGGTTGAGCAGCCCCAGCATTTT | 14 | TRBD1 | TRBV3-1 | many | TRBJ1-5
CASSLVPAGSTDTQYF | TGTGCCAGCAGCTTAGTCCCAGCGGGGAGCACAGATACGCAGTATTTT | 16 | TRBD2 | TRBV11-2 | few | TRBJ2-3
CASSQGGNTIYF | TGTGCCAGCAGCCAAGGAGGAAACACCATATATTTT | 12 | NA | TRBV3-1 | few | TRBJ1-3
CSAREFLGLDTEAFF | TGCAGTGCTAGAGAGTTTTTGGGTTTGGACACTGAAGCTTTCTTT | 15 | NA | TRBV20-1 | many | TRBJ1-1
CASSPRENTEAFF | TGTGCCAGCAGCCCCCGGGAGAACACTGAAGCTTTCTTT | 13 | NA | TRBV6-2/TRBV6-3 | many | TRBJ1-1
CTPEAWGYF | TGCACCCCGGAGGCTTGGGGGTACTTC | 9 | NA | TRBV20-1 | many | TRBJ2-5
CASRISGGAEEQFF | TGTGCCAGCAGGATTAGCGGGGGGGCTGAGGAGCAGTTCTTC | 14 | TRBD2 | TRBV2 | few | TRBJ2-1
CSAIFPGVTGNQPQHF | TGCAGTGCTATTTTTCCCGGGGTTACGGGCAATCAGCCCCAGCATTTT | 16 | NA | TRBV20-1 | few | TRBJ1-5
CASNSGALSGANVLTF | TGTGCCAGCAACTCGGGGGCACTCTCTGGGGCCAACGTCCTGACTTTC | 16 | NA | TRBV28 | many | TRBJ2-6
CASSFSGRTGELFF | TGTGCCAGCAGTTTTTCCGGGCGCACCGGGGAGCTGTTTTTT | 14 | NA | TRBV12-3/TRBV12-4 | many | TRBJ2-2
CSARDRGTFYEQYF | TGCAGTGCTAGAGACAGGGGCACCTTTTACGAGCAGTACTTC | 14 | NA | TRBV20-1 | many | TRBJ2-7
CASSLELGLRNTEAFF | TGTGCCAGCAGCTTAGAGCTAGGTCTAAGGAACACTGAAGCTTTCTTT | 16 | NA | TRBV7-6 | few | TRBJ1-1
CASRRTGRTGELFF | TGTGCCAGCAGGAGGACAGGGCGGACCGGGGAGCTGTTTTTT | 14 | TRBD1 | TRBV12-3/TRBV12-4 | many | TRBJ2-2
CSVAGQESYNEQFF | TGCAGCGTAGCGGGACAGGAGTCCTACAATGAGCAGTTCTTC | 14 | NA | TRBV29-1 | many | TRBJ2-1
CASSSGTSSNEQYF | TGTGCCAGCAGCTCCGGGACTAGCTCCAACGAGCAGTACTTC | 14 | TRBD2 | TRBV7-2 | many | TRBJ2-7
CASSSWTSAYKGAQYF | TGCGCCAGCAGCTCGTGGACTAGCGCCTATAAGGGGGCCCAGTACTTC | 16 | TRBD2 | TRBV5-1 | few | TRBJ2-5
CASSQEWGWTSGLYQETQYF | TGTGCCAGCAGCCAAGAATGGGGTTGGACTAGCGGGCTGTACCAAGAGACCCAGTACTTC | 20 | TRBD2 | TRBV4-2 | many | TRBJ2-5
CASSWTGSADTQYF | TGCGCCAGCAGCTGGACAGGTTCGGCAGATACGCAGTATTTT | 14 | TRBD1 | TRBV5-1 | many | TRBJ2-3
CASSYSPGPYYGYTF | TGTGCCAGCAGTTACTCGCCAGGACCCTACTATGGCTACACCTTC | 15 | NA | TRBV6-6 | many | TRBJ1-2
CASTNRSGIHEQFF | TGTGCCAGCACAAATCGCAGTGGGATACATGAGCAGTTCTTC | 14 | NA | TRBV4-2 | few | TRBJ2-1
CSASSRTGLETQYF | TGCAGTGCTAGTTCCCGGACAGGACTCGAGACCCAGTACTTC | 14 | TRBD1 | TRBV20-1 | few | TRBJ2-5
CASTSRGPTYEQYF | TGTGCCAGCACCTCCAGGGGGCCCACCTACGAGCAGTACTTC | 14 | TRBD1 | TRBV6-5 | many | TRBJ2-7
CSVELGGNIQYF | TGCAGCGTTGAACTCGGGGGAAACATTCAGTACTTC | 12 | NA | TRBV29-1 | many | TRBJ2-4
CASSLDPGRYEQYF | TGCGCCAGCAGCTTGGATCCGGGAAGGTACGAGCAGTACTTC | 14 | NA | TRBV5-1 | many | TRBJ2-7
CSGGTGLGWTGELFF | TGCAGCGGGGGTACGGGACTAGGGTGGACCGGGGAGCTGTTTTTT | 15 | TRBD2 | TRBV29-1 | many | TRBJ2-2
CASSPGRAGNNEQFF | TGTGCCAGCAGCCCGGGACGAGCGGGGAACAATGAGCAGTTCTTC | 15 | TRBD2 | TRBV12-3/TRBV12-4 | few | TRBJ2-1
CASSFRLHGLADCSYEQYF | TGTGCCAGCAGTTTCCGACTCCACGGACTGGCCGATTGCTCCTACGAGCAGTACTTC | 19 | NA | TRBV6-7 | NA | TRBJ2-7
CASSRGQGGDQETQYF | TGCGCCAGCAGCCGCGGACAGGGTGGGGACCAAGAGACCCAGTACTTC | 16 | TRBD1 | TRBV5-1 | few | TRBJ2-5
CASSPGGGLSSYEQYF | TGTGCCAGCTCACCAGGTGGGGGATTAAGCTCCTACGAGCAGTACTTC | 16 | NA | TRBV18 | many | TRBJ2-7
CSARSLVERGSHEQYF | TGCAGTGCTAGATCCCTCGTCGAGCGGGGATCCCACGAGCAGTACTTC | 16 | TRBD2 | TRBV20-1 | NA | TRBJ2-7
CASSLVVGATDTQYF | TGTGCCAGCAGCTTAGTTGTCGGGGCTACAGATACGCAGTATTTT | 15 | NA | TRBV7-2 | NA | TRBJ2-3
CASSLFPGTSSDTQYF | TGTGCCAGCAGCTTGTTTCCGGGGACTTCCTCAGATACGCAGTATTTT | 16 | NA | TRBV5-6 | many | TRBJ2-3
CASSGLWGGGTDTQYF | TGTGCCAGTAGTGGACTTTGGGGTGGGGGCACAGATACGCAGTATTTT | 16 | NA | TRBV19 | NA | TRBJ2-3
CASSNRDSSSSPLHF | TGCGCCAGCAGCAACAGGGACAGCTCAAGCTCACCCCTCCACTTT | 15 | TRBD1 | TRBV5-1 | many | TRBJ1-6
CASSLDLVNTGELFF | TGTGCCAGCAGCTTAGATTTGGTTAACACCGGGGAGCTGTTTTTT | 15 | NA | TRBV7-2 | many | TRBJ2-2